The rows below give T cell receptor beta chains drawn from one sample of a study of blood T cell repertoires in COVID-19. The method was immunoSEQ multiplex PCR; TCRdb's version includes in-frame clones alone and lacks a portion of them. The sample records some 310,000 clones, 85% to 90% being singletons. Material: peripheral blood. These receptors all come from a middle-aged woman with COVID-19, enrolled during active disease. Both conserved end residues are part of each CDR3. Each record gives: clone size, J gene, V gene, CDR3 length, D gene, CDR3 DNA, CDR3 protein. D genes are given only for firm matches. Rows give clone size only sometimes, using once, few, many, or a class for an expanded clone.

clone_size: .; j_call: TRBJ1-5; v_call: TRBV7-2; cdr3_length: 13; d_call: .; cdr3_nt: TGTGCCAGCACCTCCGCCAGGGATCAGCCCCAGCATTTT; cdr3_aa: CASTSARDQPQHF
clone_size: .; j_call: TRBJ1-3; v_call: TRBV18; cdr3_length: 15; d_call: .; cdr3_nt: TGTGCCAGCTCAGCTGGACATTTCTCTGGAAACACCATATATTTT; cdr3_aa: CASSAGHFSGNTIYF
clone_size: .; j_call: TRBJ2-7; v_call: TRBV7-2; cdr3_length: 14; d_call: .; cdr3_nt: TGTGCCAGCAGCCGCGCGGGTAGCTCCTACGAGCAGTACTTC; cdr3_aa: CASSRAGSSYEQYF
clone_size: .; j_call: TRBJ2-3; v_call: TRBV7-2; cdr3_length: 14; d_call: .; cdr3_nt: TGTGCCAGCAGCTTAGTCCTACCCACAGATACGCAGTATTTT; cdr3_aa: CASSLVLPTDTQYF
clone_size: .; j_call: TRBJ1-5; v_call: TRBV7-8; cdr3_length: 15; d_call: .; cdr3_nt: TGTGCCAGCAGCTTAGCCCGGGACTGGATCCAGCCCCAGCATTTT; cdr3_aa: CASSLARDWIQPQHF
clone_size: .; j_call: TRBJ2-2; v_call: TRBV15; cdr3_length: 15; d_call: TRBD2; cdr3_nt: TGTGCCACCAGCTCGAAGACTAGCGGGGCCGGGGAGCTGTTTTTT; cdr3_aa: CATSSKTSGAGELFF
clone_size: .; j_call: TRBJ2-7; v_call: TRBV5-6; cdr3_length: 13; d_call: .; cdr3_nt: TGTGCCAGCAGCTTGGAGTTCGGTTACGAGCAGTACTTC; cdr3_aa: CASSLEFGYEQYF
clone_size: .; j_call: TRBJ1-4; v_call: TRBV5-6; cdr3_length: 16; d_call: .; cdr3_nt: TGTGCCAGCAGCTTAGAGAGTAGGATCACAGGTGAAAAACTGTTTTTT; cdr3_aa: CASSLESRITGEKLFF
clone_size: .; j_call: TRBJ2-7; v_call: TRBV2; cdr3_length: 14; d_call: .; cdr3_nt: TGTGCCAGCAAGTTGCGGTTAACCTCCTACGAGCAGTACTTC; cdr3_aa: CASKLRLTSYEQYF
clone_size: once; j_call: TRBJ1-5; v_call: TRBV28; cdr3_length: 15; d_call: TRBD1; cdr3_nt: TGTGCCAGCAGTTTCCAGGACAGGGGAGGTCAGCCCCAGCATTTT; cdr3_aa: CASSFQDRGGQPQHF